The following is a T cell receptor beta chain sequence with its context. Its antigen is still unknown. The data were obtained in a study of CD8+ T cells in alopecia areata. Treatment specified: oral pan-JAK inhibitor, 5-10 mg twice daily. Study-wide results and limits: In blood and scalp, many expanded lesional clones persisted during tofacitinib.

Sequencing templates came from extracted RNA that was reverse transcribed into cDNA. This table comes from immunoSEQ multiplex PCR, and its TCRdb copy is limited to in-frame clones, with some not included. Among roughly 280,000 clones listed, 60% were seen once. The V gene's germline CDR1 is SGHRS and CDR2 YFSETQ. V gave up 1 base and J gave up 6 bases, with 10 bases separating them. The CDR3 is 13 residues long. The receptor's source is a human donor with alopecia areata. Sample: CD4+ T cells sorted from blood, taken around week 53, from a patient treated with tofacitinib. The chain combines TRBV5-1 with TRBJ1-2, with no clear D. The CDR3 sequence is CASSLNGGDGYTF. The CDR3 nucleotides are TGCGCCAGCAGCTTGAACGGAGGAGATGGCTACACCTTC.